The source of this T cell receptor (beta chain) is a study of blood T cell repertoires in COVID-19. Study as a whole: COVID-19 samples collected from the United States, Italy and Spain covered acute and convalescent phases. From T cells, B-cell-depleted T cells, or PBMCs came the material, which was cDNA or gDNA.

Of note for this clone: This specimen includes other DNA sequences encoding the same CDR3.

In the authors' workflow: Amplification of reference gene primers was used by the study to estimate nucleated cell counts. Sequenced by immunoSEQ multiplex PCR; TCRdb stores in-frame clones only, minus some. V and J calls plus clone size are reproduced from that table; the DNA served to infer D and trimming. The sample lists about 40,000 clones; 80% to 90% were seen once. This receptor was identified in a man aged 70 or older with active COVID-19. Sequencing input: peripheral blood.

CDR3 in amino acids: CASSPGLQETQYF. CDR3 bases: TGTGCCAGCAGCCCGGGACTACAAGAGACCCAGTACTTC. The chain uses TRBV7-3 and TRBJ2-5, with 7 bases fitting TRBD2. Germline CDR1 and CDR2: SGHTA and FQGTGA. This CDR3 has 13 amino acids. After removal of 5 bases from V and 2 bases from J, the junction contained 2 bases not matched to a gene.